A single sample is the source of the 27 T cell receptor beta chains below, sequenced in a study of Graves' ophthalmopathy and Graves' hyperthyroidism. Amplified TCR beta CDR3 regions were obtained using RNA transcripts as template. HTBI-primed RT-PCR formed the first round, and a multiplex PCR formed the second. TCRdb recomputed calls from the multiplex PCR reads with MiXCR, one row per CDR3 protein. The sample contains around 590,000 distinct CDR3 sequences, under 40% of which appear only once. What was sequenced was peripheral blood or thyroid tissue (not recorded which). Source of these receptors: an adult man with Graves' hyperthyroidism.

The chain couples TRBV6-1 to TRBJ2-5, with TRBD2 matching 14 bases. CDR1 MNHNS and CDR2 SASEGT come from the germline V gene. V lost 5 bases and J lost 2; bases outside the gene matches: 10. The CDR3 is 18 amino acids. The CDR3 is CASSYGTSGRLGQETQYF. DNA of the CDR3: TGTGCCAGCAGTTACGGGACTAGCGGGAGACTAGGGCAAGAGACCCAGTACTTC.

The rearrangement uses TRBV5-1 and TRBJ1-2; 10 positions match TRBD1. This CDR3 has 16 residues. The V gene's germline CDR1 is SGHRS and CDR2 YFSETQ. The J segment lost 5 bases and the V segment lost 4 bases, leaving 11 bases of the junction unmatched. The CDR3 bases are TGCGCCAGCAGCCCGGGGGACAGGGGAAGGGGGTATGGCTACACCTTC. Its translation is CASSPGDRGRGYGYTF.

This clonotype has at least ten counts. This CDR3 reads CASSLPGQETEAFF. The CDR3 DNA is TGTGCCAGCAGCCTTCCGGGACAGGAGACTGAAGCTTTCTTT. The chain links TRBV28 to TRBJ1-1; 8 nucleotides line up with TRBD1. This CDR3 region has 14 residues. The germline CDR1 and CDR2 sequences are MDHEN and SYDVKM. Losses at the gene ends were 6 bases for V and 5 bases for J; bases not matched to a gene: 8.

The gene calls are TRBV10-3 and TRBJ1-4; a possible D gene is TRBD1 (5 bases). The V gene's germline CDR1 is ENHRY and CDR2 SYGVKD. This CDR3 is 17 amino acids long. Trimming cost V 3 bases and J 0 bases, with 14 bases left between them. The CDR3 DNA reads TGTGCCATCAGTGACGACAGAGAGTTTGCAACTAATGAAAAACTGTTTTTT. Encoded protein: CAISDDREFATNEKLFF.

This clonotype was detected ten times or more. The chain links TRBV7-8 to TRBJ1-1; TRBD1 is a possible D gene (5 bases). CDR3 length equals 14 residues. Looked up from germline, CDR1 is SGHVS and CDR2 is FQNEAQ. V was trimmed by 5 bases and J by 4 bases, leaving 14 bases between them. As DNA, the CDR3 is TGTGCCAGCAGCCCGTACGGTAGGGGCACTGAAGCTTTCTTT. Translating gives CASSPYGRGTEAFF.

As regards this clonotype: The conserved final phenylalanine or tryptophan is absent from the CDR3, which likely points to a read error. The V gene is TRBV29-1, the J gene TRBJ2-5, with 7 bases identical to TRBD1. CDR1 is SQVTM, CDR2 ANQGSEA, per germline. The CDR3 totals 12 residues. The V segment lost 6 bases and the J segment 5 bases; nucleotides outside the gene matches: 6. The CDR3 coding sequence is TGCAGCGTACAGGGGCCGGGGGAGACCCAGTACTGC. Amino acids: CSVQGPGETQYC.

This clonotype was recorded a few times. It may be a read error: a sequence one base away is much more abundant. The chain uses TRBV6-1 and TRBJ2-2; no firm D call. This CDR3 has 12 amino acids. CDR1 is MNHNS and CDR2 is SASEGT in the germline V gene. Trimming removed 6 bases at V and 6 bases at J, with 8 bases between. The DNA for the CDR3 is TGTGCCAGCAGGCGTCCCCCCGGGGAGCTGTTTTTT. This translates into CASRRPPGELFF.

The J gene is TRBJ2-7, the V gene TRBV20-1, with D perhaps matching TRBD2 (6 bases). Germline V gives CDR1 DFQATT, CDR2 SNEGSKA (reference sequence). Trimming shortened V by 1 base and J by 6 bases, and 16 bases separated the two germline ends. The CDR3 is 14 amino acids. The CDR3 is CSARARTRGGEQYF. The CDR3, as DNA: TGCAGTGCTAGAGCCCGAACTCGGGGAGGCGAGCAGTACTTC.

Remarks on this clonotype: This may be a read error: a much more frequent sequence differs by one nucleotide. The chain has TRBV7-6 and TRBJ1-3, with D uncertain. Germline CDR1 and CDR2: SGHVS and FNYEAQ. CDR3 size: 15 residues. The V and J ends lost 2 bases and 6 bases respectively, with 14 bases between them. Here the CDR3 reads CASSLSTGFLNTIYF. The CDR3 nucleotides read TGTGCCAGCAGCTTATCGACGGGCTTCCTAAACACCATATATTTT.

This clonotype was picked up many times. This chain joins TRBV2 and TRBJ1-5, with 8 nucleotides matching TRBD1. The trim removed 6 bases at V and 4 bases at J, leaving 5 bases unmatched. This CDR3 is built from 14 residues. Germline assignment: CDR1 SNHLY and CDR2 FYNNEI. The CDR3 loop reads CASRDRGGNQPQHF. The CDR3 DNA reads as TGTGCCAGCAGAGACAGGGGCGGTAATCAGCCCCAGCATTTT.

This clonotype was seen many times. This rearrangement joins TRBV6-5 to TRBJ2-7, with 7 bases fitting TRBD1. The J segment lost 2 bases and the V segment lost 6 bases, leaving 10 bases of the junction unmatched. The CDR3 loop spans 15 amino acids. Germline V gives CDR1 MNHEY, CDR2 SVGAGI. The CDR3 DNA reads TGTGCCAGCAGCCTGGCCGGACAGGCGACCTACGAGCAGTACTTC. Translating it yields CASSLAGQATYEQYF.

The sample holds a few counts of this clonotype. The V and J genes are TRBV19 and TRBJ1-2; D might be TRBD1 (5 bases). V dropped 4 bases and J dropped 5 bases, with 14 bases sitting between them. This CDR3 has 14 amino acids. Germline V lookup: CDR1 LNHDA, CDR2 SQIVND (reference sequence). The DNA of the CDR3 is TGTGCCAGTAGTAGGGGGTCGGGGGATTATGGCTACACCTTC. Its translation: CASSRGSGDYGYTF.

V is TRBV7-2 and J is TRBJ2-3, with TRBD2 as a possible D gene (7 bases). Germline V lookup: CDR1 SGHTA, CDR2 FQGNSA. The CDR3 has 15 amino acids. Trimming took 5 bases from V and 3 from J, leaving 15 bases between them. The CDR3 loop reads CASSPRGGKTDTQYF. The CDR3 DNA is TGTGCCAGCAGCCCTAGGGGGGGGAAGACAGATACGCAGTATTTT.

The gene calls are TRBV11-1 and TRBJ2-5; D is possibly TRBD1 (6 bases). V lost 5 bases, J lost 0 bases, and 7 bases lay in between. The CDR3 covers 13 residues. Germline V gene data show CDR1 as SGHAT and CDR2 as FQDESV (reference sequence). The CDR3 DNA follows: TGTGCCAGCAGCCAGGGGTACCAAGAGACCCAGTACTTC. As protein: CASSQGYQETQYF.

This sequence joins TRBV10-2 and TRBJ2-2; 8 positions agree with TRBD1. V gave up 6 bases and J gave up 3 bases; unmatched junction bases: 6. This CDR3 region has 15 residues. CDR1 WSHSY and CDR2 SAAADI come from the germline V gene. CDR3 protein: CASRPQGADTGELFF. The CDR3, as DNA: TGCGCCAGCAGGCCCCAGGGGGCCGACACCGGGGAGCTGTTTTTT.

As DNA, the CDR3 is TGTGCCAGCAGCGTAGACCGCGGGGGTAGCACAGATACGCAGTATTTT. Translating gives CASSVDRGGSTDTQYF. The V and J genes are TRBV9 and TRBJ1-5; 7 bases agree with TRBD2. The J call could be wrong; TRBJ2-3 is a better fit for the DNA end. This CDR3 is 16 amino acids long. The germline gives CDR1 SGDLS, CDR2 YYNGEE.

The CDR3 protein is CASSSRTAAFGEQYF. The CDR3 DNA sequence: TGTGCCAGCAGCAGTCGGACAGCTGCTTTTGGCGAGCAGTACTTC. The V gene is TRBV7-9, the J gene TRBJ2-7; tentative D call: TRBD1 (6 bases). This CDR3 is built from 15 residues. Germline loops: CDR1 SEHNR, CDR2 FQNEAQ (reference sequence). The V end was cut by 5 bases, the J end by 6 bases, with 20 bases between.

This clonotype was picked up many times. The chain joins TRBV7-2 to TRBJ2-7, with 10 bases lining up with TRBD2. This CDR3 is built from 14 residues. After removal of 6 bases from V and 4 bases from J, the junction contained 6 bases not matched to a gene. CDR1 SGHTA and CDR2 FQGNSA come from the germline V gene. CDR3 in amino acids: CASSYSGGLYEQYF. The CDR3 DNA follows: TGTGCCAGCAGTTATAGCGGGGGGTTGTACGAGCAGTACTTC.

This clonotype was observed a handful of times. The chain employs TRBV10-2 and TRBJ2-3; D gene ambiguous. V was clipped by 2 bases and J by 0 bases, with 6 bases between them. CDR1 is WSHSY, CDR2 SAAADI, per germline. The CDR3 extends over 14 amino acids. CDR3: CASSEAVSTDTQYF. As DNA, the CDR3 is TGCGCCAGCAGTGAGGCGGTTAGCACAGATACGCAGTATTTT.

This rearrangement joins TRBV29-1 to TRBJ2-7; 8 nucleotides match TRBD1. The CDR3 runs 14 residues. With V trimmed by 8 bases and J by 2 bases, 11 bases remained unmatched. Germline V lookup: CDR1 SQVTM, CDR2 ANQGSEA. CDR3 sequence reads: CSSNDRDRPYEQYF. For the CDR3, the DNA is TGCAGCTCCAACGACCGGGACAGGCCCTACGAGCAGTACTTC.

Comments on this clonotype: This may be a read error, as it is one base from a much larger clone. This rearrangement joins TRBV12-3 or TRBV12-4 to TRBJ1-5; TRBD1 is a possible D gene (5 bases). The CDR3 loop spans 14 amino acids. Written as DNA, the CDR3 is TGTACCAGCACCGGGACGGGGAGCAATCAGCCCCAGCATTTT. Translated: CTSTGTGSNQPQHF.

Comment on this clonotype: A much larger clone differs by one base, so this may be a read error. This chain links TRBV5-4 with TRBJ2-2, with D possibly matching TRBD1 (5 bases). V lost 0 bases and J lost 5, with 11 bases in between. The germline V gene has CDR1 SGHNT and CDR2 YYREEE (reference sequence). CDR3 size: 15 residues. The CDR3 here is CASSLGRVRTGELFF. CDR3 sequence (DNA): TGTGCCAGCAGCTTGGGCAGGGTAAGGACCGGGGAGCTGTTTTTT.

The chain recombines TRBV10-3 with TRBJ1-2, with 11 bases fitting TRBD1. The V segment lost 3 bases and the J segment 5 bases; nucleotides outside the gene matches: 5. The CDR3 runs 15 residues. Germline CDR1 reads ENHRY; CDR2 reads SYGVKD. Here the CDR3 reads CAISDGQGADYGYTF. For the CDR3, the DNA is TGTGCCATCAGTGACGGACAGGGGGCAGATTATGGCTACACCTTC.

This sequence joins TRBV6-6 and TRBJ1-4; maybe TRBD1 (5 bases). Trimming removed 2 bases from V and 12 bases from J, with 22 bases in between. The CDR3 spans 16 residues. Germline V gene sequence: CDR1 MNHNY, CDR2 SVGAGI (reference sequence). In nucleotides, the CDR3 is TGTGCCAGCAGTTACCGTCAGGGACGAATTGCGGTGGAACTGTTTTTT. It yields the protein CASSYRQGRIAVELFF.

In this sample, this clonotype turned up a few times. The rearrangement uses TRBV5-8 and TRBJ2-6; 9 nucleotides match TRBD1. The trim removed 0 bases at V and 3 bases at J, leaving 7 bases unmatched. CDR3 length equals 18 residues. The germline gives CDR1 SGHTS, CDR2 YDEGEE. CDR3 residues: CASSLEGQGPYGANVLTF. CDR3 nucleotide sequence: TGTGCCAGCAGCTTGGAGGGACAGGGACCCTATGGGGCCAACGTCCTGACTTTC.

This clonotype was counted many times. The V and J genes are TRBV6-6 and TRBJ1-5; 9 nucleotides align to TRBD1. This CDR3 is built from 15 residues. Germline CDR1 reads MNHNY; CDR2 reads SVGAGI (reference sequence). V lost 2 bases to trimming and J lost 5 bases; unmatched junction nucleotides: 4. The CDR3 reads CASSYGQGRDQPQHF. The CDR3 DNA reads TGTGCCAGCAGTTACGGACAGGGGAGGGATCAGCCCCAGCATTTT.

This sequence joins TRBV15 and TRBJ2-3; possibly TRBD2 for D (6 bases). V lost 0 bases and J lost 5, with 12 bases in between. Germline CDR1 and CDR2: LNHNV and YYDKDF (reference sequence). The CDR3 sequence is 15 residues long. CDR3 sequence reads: CATSRDSPAGDTQYF. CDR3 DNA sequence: TGTGCCACCAGCAGAGATTCACCAGCGGGAGATACGCAGTATTTT.